The entry below describes one TCR beta chain. Its target antigen remains unknown. Within one base of it there is no much larger clone, and no base qualities were kept. Collaborating institutions collected whole blood in K2EDTA tubes following their own protocols. For TCRbeta analysis, collaborators shipped samples in one of three forms: frozen whole blood, isolated PBMCs, or DNA extracted from either of those sample types. The data stem from a study of blood T cell repertoires in COVID-19 (dated by TCRdb to the early 2020s). As for the study more broadly: Samples covering the acute and convalescent phases of COVID-19 were provided by collaborators in the United States, Italy and Spain. The material from the prospective study consisted of cDNA or gDNA derived from T cells, B-cell-depleted T cells, or PBMCs. Subjects who had been exposed to COVID-19, were actively infected with it, or had recovered from it provided the deeply sampled blood TCRbeta repertoires that made up the dataset. The repertoires were released in a freely available public database meant as a resource for research on the immune response to SARS-CoV-2. Samples were obtained from the ongoing ImmuneRACE study (first 160 participants) and from some 1,200 subjects provided by 6 global collaborators. A de-identified subject ID, COVID-19 status, age in years and sex were almost always included in the sample metadata. Where available, HLA class I and class II types were taken from metadata supplied by the sample provider and were not determined by assay-based typing. Study-level results and caveats: The quantity of clinical and demographic metadata differed by source and by participant and was supplied without curation.

The immunoSEQ Assay, a bias-controlled multiplex PCR, was used to amplify TCRbeta CDR3 regions from genomic DNA. The original pipeline was this. Within the assay, amplification of reference gene primers was used to estimate how many nucleated cells each sample contained. To quantify the absolute abundance of each unique TCRbeta CDR3 rearrangement, sequence reads were collapsed and filtered. For each sample, productive Simpson clonality was calculated by taking the square root of Simpson's diversity index across productive rearrangements. TCRdb limited this immuneACCESS table to in-frame rearrangements with V and J called. A share of clones is missing; checked studies link under half to unresolved V genes, and the rest is unexplained. V and J calls and clone size come straight from that table; D and trimming were deduced from the DNA. A total of approximately 150,000 clones appear in this sample, over 75% of them only once. The ten largest clones add up to approximately 2% of the sample.

The CDR3 contains 15 residues, cysteine and phenylalanine counted. Just the 45-base CDR3 DNA is kept, in frame starting at base 1. Trimming at the junction amounts to 0 bases on V and 2 bases on J, and the germline ends lie 10 bases apart. In the germline V gene, CDR1 corresponds to SGDLS and CDR2 to YYNGEE. The sample comprised peripheral blood. The rearrangement combines TRBV9 with TRBJ2-3, with TRBD1 as a weak D call on 6 bases. The TCR sequence derives from a man aged 65 to 85 with acute or convalescent COVID-19. The CDR3 is CASSVAAGDTDTQYF. The DNA is TGTGCCAGCAGCGTAGCGGCAGGGGACACAGATACGCAGTATTTT.